These 16 T cell receptor beta chains originate from one sample sequenced in a study of shared clonotypes between healthy human individuals. The method was immunoSEQ multiplex PCR; TCRdb's version includes in-frame clones alone and lacks a portion of them. The sample yields 550,000 to 850,000 clones, around two thirds seen once. Sequenced sample: memory CD4+ T cells sorted from blood. Stated subset: CD45RA-negative fraction. The receptors derive from a woman in her thirties in good health.

This clone was observed a single time. Other nucleotide sequences from this sample produce the same CDR3. The chain has TRBV9 and TRBJ2-7, with D possibly matching TRBD2 (5 bases). This CDR3 region has 14 residues. CDR1 is SGDLS and CDR2 is YYNGEE in the germline V gene. V was trimmed by 0 bases and J by 0 bases, leaving 7 bases between them. For the CDR3, the DNA is TGTGCCAGCAGCGTAGTTGGGAGCTCCTACGAGCAGTACTTC. It translates to CASSVVGSSYEQYF.

This clone was counted only a few times. The V gene is TRBV28, the J gene TRBJ1-2; 11 bases are shared with TRBD1. Unmatched junction bases numbered 7, after V lost 3 bases and J lost 1 base. Germline V lookup: CDR1 MDHEN, CDR2 SYDVKM. This CDR3 spans 17 amino acids. CDR3 in amino acids: CASSFWGTGGVNYGYTF. The CDR3 DNA is TGTGCCAGCAGTTTTTGGGGGACAGGGGGAGTTAACTATGGCTACACCTTC.

This clone was detected only a few times. The chain combines TRBV5-5 with TRBJ1-2; 7 bases line up with TRBD1. The V gene's germline CDR1 is SGHKS and CDR2 YYEKEE (reference sequence). Unmatched junction bases numbered 7, after V lost 2 bases and J lost 6 bases. There are 14 residues in the CDR3. In DNA form, the CDR3 reads TGTGCCAGCAGCTTTCAGGGGGGGACAGATGGCTACACCTTC. This translates into CASSFQGGTDGYTF.

This clone came up once. The gene calls are TRBV11-2 and TRBJ1-1; D uncertain. V dropped 2 bases and J dropped 10 bases, with 17 bases sitting between them. This CDR3 is 14 amino acids long. CDR1 is SGHAT and CDR2 is FQNNGV in the germline V gene. CDR3 in DNA: TGTGCCAGCAGCTTAATCGAGGTCACCGGGAGAGCTTTCTTT. Protein sequence: CASSLIEVTGRAFF.

This clone was seen many times. The V call is TRBV7-9, the J call TRBJ2-7, with TRBD2 as a possible D gene (6 bases). Germline loops: CDR1 SEHNR, CDR2 FQNEAQ (reference sequence). This CDR3 contains 12 residues. Trimming shortened V by 3 bases and J by 6 bases, and 9 bases separated the two germline ends. CDR3 protein: CASSLTGSEQYF. The CDR3 DNA is TGTGCCAGCAGCTTGACCGGGAGCGAGCAGTACTTC.

The chain recombines TRBV18 with TRBJ1-5; TRBD1 matches at 9 bases. Germline V gene lookup returns CDR1 KGHSH and CDR2 LQKENI. Trimming took 3 bases from V and 5 from J; bases not matched to a gene: 8. The CDR3 length is 16 residues. CDR3 sequence: CASSPGGTGSDQPQHF. CDR3 nucleotides: TGTGCCAGCTCACCGGGGGGGACAGGGTCGGATCAGCCCCAGCATTTT. Variable domain in full (rest from reference TRBV18 and TRBJ1-5): NAGVMQNPRHLVRRRGQEARLRCSPMKGHSHVYWYRQLPEEGLKFMVYLQKENIIDESGMPKERFSAEFPKEGPSILRIQQVVRGDSAAYFCASSPGGTGSDQPQHFGDGTRLSIL.

This clone showed up just a few times. The rearrangement uses TRBV5-6 and TRBJ1-2, with no clear D. This CDR3 is built from 14 residues. V was trimmed by 0 bases and J by 6 bases, leaving 12 bases between them. The V gene's germline CDR1 is SGHDT and CDR2 YYEEEE. CDR3 amino acids: CASSLVGVWHGYTF. CDR3 DNA: TGTGCCAGCAGCTTGGTCGGGGTCTGGCATGGCTACACCTTC.

This clone was recorded many times. V and J are TRBV7-9 and TRBJ1-1; D unclear. Trimming cost V 1 base and J 1 base, with 7 bases left between them. CDR3 length equals 14 residues. Germline V gives CDR1 SEHNR, CDR2 FQNEAQ (reference sequence). CDR3 sequence (DNA): TGTGCCAGCAGCTTAGACAGCAGGAACACTGAAGCTTTCTTT. As protein: CASSLDSRNTEAFF.

This rearrangement joins TRBV10-2 to TRBJ2-7; TRBD1 matches at 7 bases. Germline V gene data show CDR1 as WSHSY and CDR2 as SAAADI. This CDR3 spans 16 amino acids. Trimming cost V 4 bases and J 9 bases; bases outside gene matches: 18. The DNA of the CDR3 is TGCGCCAGCAGTGGCGACCGGGACAGAGATCTACGAGGGCAGTACTTC. This translates into CASSGDRDRDLRGQYF.

This clone was seen more than once but under ten times. The gene calls are TRBV28 and TRBJ2-1; 7 nucleotides align to TRBD2. The V and J ends lost 3 bases and 14 bases, in that order; junction bases with no gene match: 10. The length of the CDR3 is 13 residues. CDR1 is MDHEN and CDR2 is SYDVKM in the germline V gene. The DNA for the CDR3 is TGTGCCAGCAGTTTGGGACGGGAGGACACGAAGTTCTTC. Translation gives CASSLGREDTKFF.

The chain has TRBV5-1 and TRBJ2-5; 9 nucleotides align to TRBD2. This CDR3 is built from 15 residues. Per germline, CDR1 SGHRS and CDR2 YFSETQ. Trimming cost V 2 bases and J 5 bases; bases outside gene matches: 7. This CDR3 reads CASSFLLREGETQYF. CDR3 nucleotide sequence: TGCGCCAGCAGCTTCCTGTTGCGGGAGGGGGAGACCCAGTACTTC. The variable domain in full, with the rest retrieved from reference TRBV5-1 and TRBJ2-5, is KAGVTQTPRYLIKTRGQQVTLSCSPISGHRSVSWYQQTPGQGLQFLFEYFSETQRNKGNFPGRFSGRQFSNSRSEMNVSTLELGDSALYLCASSFLLREGETQYFGPGTRLLVL.

V and J are TRBV6-5 and TRBJ1-2; D unresolved. The length of the CDR3 is 15 residues. Germline CDR1 is MNHEY and CDR2 is SVGAGI. The germline V and J ends were trimmed by 6 bases and 1 base, with 15 bases remaining between them. The CDR3, as DNA: TGTGCCAGCAGCTCCAGCCCGGCGATTAACTATGGCTACACCTTC. Translating it yields CASSSSPAINYGYTF.

The J gene is TRBJ2-7, the V gene TRBV7-9; 10 bases match TRBD2. J lost 4 bases, V lost 5 bases, and 8 bases had no gene match. The germline CDR1 and CDR2 sequences are SEHNR and FQNEAQ (reference sequence). The CDR3 consists of 15 residues. CDR3 DNA sequence: TGTGCCAGCAGCCCGACTAGCGGGCGGTTATACGAGCAGTACTTC. Amino acid sequence: CASSPTSGRLYEQYF.

The gene calls are TRBV19 and TRBJ1-3; D not certain. Trimming stripped 9 bases from V and 0 bases from J, with 9 bases between. CDR1 is LNHDA and CDR2 is SQIVND in the germline V gene (reference sequence). The CDR3 loop spans 13 amino acids. Here the CDR3 DNA reads TGTGCCAGCCGACTCTCCTCTGGAAACACCATATATTTT. Translating gives CASRLSSGNTIYF.

Only a few counts were recorded for this clone. The chain recombines TRBV5-4 with TRBJ1-1; D not certain. CDR1 is SGHNT and CDR2 is YYREEE in the germline V gene (reference sequence). V was clipped by 7 bases and J by 0 bases, with 16 bases between them. The CDR3 is 15 residues long. The CDR3 nucleotides are TGTGCCAGCGGGGTGACGGCAGTCATGAACACTGAAGCTTTCTTT. Translated, it gives CASGVTAVMNTEAFF. Complete variable domain (other parts from reference TRBV5-4 and TRBJ1-1): ETGVTQSPTHLIKTRGQQVTLRCSSQSGHNTVSWYQQALGQGPQFIFQYYREEENGRGNFPPRFSGLQFPNYSSELNVNALELDDSALYLCASGVTAVMNTEAFFGQGTRLTVV.

This clone occurred a few times. Other DNA sequences within the sample encode an identical CDR3. The chain is built from TRBV5-1 and TRBJ1-2; 8 bases are a match to TRBD1. Trimming at V came to 0 bases and at J to 2 bases, leaving 3 bases not matched to a gene. The V gene's germline CDR1 is SGHRS and CDR2 YFSETQ. There are 15 residues in the CDR3. The DNA of the CDR3 is TGCGCCAGCAGCTTGGGGACAGGGATAAACTATGGCTACACCTTC. This codes for CASSLGTGINYGYTF.